Listed below are T cell receptor beta chains from one sample, sequenced in a study of blood T cell repertoires in COVID-19. Sequenced by immunoSEQ multiplex PCR; TCRdb stores in-frame clones only, minus some. The profile shows some 350,000 clones, 85% to 90% of them singletons. Specimen: PBMCs or T cells enriched from blood (not recorded which). The receptors come from a man between 18 and 29 years old who had recovered from COVID-19. CDR3s leave out the opening cysteine and the closing phenylalanine or tryptophan.

V gene,J gene,CDR3 protein
TRBV3-1/TRBV3-2,TRBJ2-7,ASSRVSPPAGEQY
TRBV12-5,TRBJ1-6,ASKKGQPNNSPLH
TRBV27,TRBJ2-3,ASSESGTNTQY
TRBV28,TRBJ1-4,ASRGQGDSTNEKLF
TRBV15,TRBJ1-1,ATSREGHLLTEAF
TRBV5-8,TRBJ2-7,ASSLVGGPGYEQY
TRBV7-2,TRBJ2-1,ASSLFGLAGGKQF
TRBV3-1/TRBV3-2,TRBJ2-7,ASSRLAGAPSYEQY
TRBV3-1/TRBV3-2,TRBJ1-2,ASSQGAGGKVGYT
TRBV5-1,TRBJ1-2,ASSPPRPGNYGYT
TRBV4-1,TRBJ2-2,ASSHRGETGELF
TRBV28,TRBJ1-2,ASRTALGYT
TRBV18,TRBJ1-1,ASSPTMTAPTEAF
TRBV11-2,TRBJ2-1,ASSLLRGRAYNEQF
TRBV19,TRBJ1-4,ASMELGWDRSRQKLF
TRBV10-3,TRBJ2-1,AISESPEREVYNEQF
TRBV19,TRBJ2-4,ASKSSGIGTKNIQY
TRBV4-2,TRBJ2-1,ASSHIPPGGSGDEQF
TRBV18,TRBJ1-1,ASSTTGMNTEAF
TRBV30,TRBJ1-5,AWRGGMGSNQPQH
TRBV5-1,TRBJ1-1,ASSPDRDSAEAF
TRBV7-2,TRBJ1-5,ASSGGQGNQPQH
TRBV4-2,TRBJ2-7,ASSQDGDEQY
TRBV27,TRBJ1-1,ASSFFQGASEAF
TRBV24-1,TRBJ1-2,ATSDQDGYT
TRBV19,TRBJ1-2,ASSIPPENYGYT
TRBV28,TRBJ1-3,ASKTGTGASSGNTIY
TRBV7-3,TRBJ2-3,ASSFDSGGSNTQY
TRBV9,TRBJ1-4,ASSVDRGSSNEKLF
TRBV6-4,TRBJ2-1,ASSERLAYNEQF
TRBV5-1,TRBJ1-4,ASSLGWRGREKLF
TRBV30,TRBJ1-6,AWKQGAISPLH
TRBV7-9,TRBJ1-6,ATRGRNSPLH
TRBV28,TRBJ1-6,ASERTGSPLH
TRBV2,TRBJ2-3,ASSEGAAGLTDTQY
TRBV7-9,TRBJ1-2,ASSLSANYGYT
TRBV10-1,TRBJ2-3,ATARTGSDTQY
TRBV4-1,TRBJ1-6,ASSPGTGGVRTPLH
TRBV4-2,TRBJ2-7,ASGSRGFKVYEQY
TRBV9,TRBJ2-3,ASSVDRLGLAGNEADTQY
TRBV7-3,TRBJ2-1,ASSLIGLAGGPQPYNEQF
TRBV28,TRBJ1-5,ASSPGGTGNQPQH
TRBV4-3,TRBJ1-1,ASSQGQGAEGTEAF
TRBV5-6,TRBJ1-2,ASSLRRAVVYGYT
TRBV19,TRBJ1-4,ASTDAGLPEKLF
TRBV19,TRBJ1-5,ASSALGNSNQPQH
TRBV6-5,TRBJ2-3,ASSYGGGQGTDTQY
TRBV7-2,TRBJ2-2,ASSLAGPTAGELF
TRBV2,TRBJ2-5,ASVGGGPWETQY
TRBV28,TRBJ2-7,ASSLQGPYEQY
TRBV18,TRBJ2-7,ASSPGGRGSYEQY
TRBV5-1,TRBJ2-7,ASSMGLELTYEQY
TRBV2,TRBJ1-4,ASSGGLNEKLF
TRBV11-3,TRBJ2-2,ASSLRAGGSGELF